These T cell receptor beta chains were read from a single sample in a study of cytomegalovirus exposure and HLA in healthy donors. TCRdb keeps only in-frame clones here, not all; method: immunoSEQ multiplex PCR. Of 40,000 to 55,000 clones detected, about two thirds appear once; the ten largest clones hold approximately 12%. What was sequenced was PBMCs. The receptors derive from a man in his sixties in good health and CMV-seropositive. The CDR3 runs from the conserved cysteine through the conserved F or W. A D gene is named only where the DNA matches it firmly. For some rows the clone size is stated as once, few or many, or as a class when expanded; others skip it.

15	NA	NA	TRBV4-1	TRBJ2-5	CASSPHGEILETQYF	TGCGCCAGCAGCCCCCATGGGGAGATTCTCGAGACCCAGTACTTC
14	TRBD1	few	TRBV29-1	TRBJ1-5	CSVLETGSGQPQHF	TGCAGCGTTCTCGAGACAGGGTCAGGGCAGCCCCAGCATTTT
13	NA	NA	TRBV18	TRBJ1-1	CASSPIGNTEAFF	TGTGCCAGCTCACCAATCGGGAACACTGAAGCTTTCTTT
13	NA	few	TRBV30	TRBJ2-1	CAWSVQAYNEQFF	TGTGCCTGGAGTGTACAAGCCTACAATGAGCAGTTCTTC
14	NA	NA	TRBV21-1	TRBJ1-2	CASLTVVNPGGYTF	TGTGCCAGCCTTACTGTGGTCAACCCGGGTGGCTACACCTTC
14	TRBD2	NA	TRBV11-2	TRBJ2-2	CASSHGLAGGELFF	TGTGCCAGCAGCCATGGACTAGCCGGCGGGGAGCTGTTTTTT
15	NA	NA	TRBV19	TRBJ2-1	CASSMGGPSYNEQFF	TGTGCCAGTAGTATGGGTGGGCCCTCCTACAATGAGCAGTTCTTC
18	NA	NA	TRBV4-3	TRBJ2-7	CASSQEWGTGEYSYEQYF	TGCGCCAGCAGCCAAGAATGGGGGACGGGGGAGTACTCCTACGAGCAGTACTTC
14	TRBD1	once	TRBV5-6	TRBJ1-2	CASSRRGRNYGYTF	TGTGCCAGCAGCCGCAGGGGGCGCAACTATGGCTACACCTTC
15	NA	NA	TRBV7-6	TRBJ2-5	CASSLYSSGQETQYF	TGTGCCAGCAGCTTATACTCCAGCGGCCAAGAGACCCAGTACTTC